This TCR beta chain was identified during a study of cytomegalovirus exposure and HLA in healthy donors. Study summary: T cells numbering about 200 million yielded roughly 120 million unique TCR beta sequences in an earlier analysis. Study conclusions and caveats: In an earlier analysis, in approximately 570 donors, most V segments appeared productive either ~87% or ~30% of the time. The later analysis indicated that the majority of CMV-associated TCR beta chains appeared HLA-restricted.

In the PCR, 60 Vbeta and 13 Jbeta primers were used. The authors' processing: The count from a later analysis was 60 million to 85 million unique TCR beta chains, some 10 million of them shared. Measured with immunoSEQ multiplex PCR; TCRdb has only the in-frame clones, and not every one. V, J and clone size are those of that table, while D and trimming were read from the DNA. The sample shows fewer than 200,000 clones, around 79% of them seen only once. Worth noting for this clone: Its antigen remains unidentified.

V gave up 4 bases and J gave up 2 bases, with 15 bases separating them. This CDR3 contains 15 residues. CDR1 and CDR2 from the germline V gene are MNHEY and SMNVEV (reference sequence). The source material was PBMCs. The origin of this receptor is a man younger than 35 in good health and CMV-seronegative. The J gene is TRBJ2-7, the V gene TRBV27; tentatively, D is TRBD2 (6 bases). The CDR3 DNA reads TGTGCCAGCAGTTCCCTCCGGGACTCTCCCTACGAGCAGTACTTC. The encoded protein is CASSSLRDSPYEQYF.